This T cell receptor (beta chain) was found in a study of CD8 T cells in Susac syndrome (dated by TCRdb to between 2018 and 2021). As for the study more broadly: Of the Susac syndrome patients who were sequenced, roughly 6 had clinically active disease and roughly eight were in clinical remission. Repertoire sequencing was used to test whether CD8+ T cell activation and differentiation in Susac syndrome was antigen driven. At the time of blood withdrawal, Susac syndrome patients were either therapy-naive, taking corticosteroids (with some also receiving IVIg), or on IVIg alone. General study outcomes and caveats: The CD4+ T cell repertoire of patients with Susac syndrome showed no detectable clonal expansion. The number of individuals in the TCR sequencing and HLA analysis was acknowledged as relatively small.

The CDR3 contains 17 residues, cysteine and phenylalanine counted. This entry keeps only the CDR3 DNA: 51 bases, framed from base 1. For this chain, trimming is 0 bases at the V end and 7 bases at the J end, and the number of junction bases without a gene match is 10. As encoded in the germline V gene, CDR1 is SGHRS while CDR2 is YFSETQ. High-throughput TCR beta sequencing profiled peripheral blood CD8+ and CD4+ T cells from healthy donors, Susac syndrome patients and multiple sclerosis patients. Susac syndrome patients met recently defined diagnostic criteria for definite or probable disease. CD8+ TEMRA cells were enriched by FACS, while bulk CD8+ and CD4+ T cells were purified by magnetic negative isolation. Blood was drawn into EDTA tubes, processed within 24 hours, and PBMCs were isolated by density gradient centrifugation. PBMCs intended for TCR sequencing were cryopreserved in liquid nitrogen and thawed later in a water bath at 37 degrees C. The sorted or isolated CD4+, CD8+ and CD8+ TEMRA cells had a purity of 90% or higher.

RNA was extracted with the RNeasy kit and about 0.45 to 1 ug was reverse transcribed using random hexamers. TCR beta CDR3 regions were amplified with the immunoSEQ multiplex PCR assay covering 54 Vbeta and 13 Jbeta segments. Bias from PCR amplification was corrected by using a synthetic template baseline for primer optimization and for computational correction. The study's processing was this. Only productive sequences were kept, with reads annotated to V, D and J genes according to IMGT and analyzed in immunoSEQ Analyzer. To calculate clonality, Shannon entropy was normalized by log2 of the number of productive unique sequences and then subtracted from one. For each patient and control, public and private clones were evaluated among the 100 most prevalent clones. A clone was defined as Susac-specific if it was absent from the healthy and MS cohorts, from around 960 published viral clones and from other ImmuneACCESS disease sequences. TCRdb handled the public reads itself, with Q25 trimming in fastp and clone calling in MiXCR, and kept productive beta chains. One record per CDR3 amino acid sequence lists the most common genes and DNA. TCRdb, rather than the study authors, made the V and J calls. This sample gives roughly 130,000 distinct CDR3 sequences in total; 96% of them show up just once. The ten biggest clones cover roughly 0.13% of the sample.

Regarding this clonotype: The antigen it recognizes is unknown. Base qualities are missing; no much larger clone stands one base away.

The TCR was taken from a human donor with Susac syndrome. Recombination linked TRBV5-1 to TRBJ1-4, with TRBD1 identical over 9 junction bases. The sequenced material came from CD4+ T cells from PBMCs. The DNA sequence is given as TGCGCCAGCAGCTTGGGGGACAGGGTACGGGGACGTGAAAAACTGTTTTTT. This sequence encodes CASSLGDRVRGREKLFF.